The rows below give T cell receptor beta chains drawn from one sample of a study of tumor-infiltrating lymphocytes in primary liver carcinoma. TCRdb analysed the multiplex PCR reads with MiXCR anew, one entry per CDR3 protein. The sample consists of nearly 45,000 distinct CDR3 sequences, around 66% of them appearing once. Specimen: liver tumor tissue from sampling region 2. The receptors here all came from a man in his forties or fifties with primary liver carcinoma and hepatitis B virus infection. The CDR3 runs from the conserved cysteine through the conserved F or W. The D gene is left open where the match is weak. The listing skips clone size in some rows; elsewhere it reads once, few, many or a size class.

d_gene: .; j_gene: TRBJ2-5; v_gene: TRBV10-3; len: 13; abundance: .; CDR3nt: TGTGCCACAGCCTGGGACTGCCAAGTGACCCAGTACTTC; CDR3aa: CATAWDCQVTQYF
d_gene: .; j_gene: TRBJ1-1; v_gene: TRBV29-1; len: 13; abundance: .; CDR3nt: TGCATCGTTAACGAAGGCGGCGAGACTGAAGCTTTCTTT; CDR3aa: CIVNEGGETEAFF
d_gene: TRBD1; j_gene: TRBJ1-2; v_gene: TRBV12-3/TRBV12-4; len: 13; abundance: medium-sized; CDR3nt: TGTGCCAGCACCTTGAGGGGGCCAGGGGGTCACACCTTC; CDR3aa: CASTLRGPGGHTF
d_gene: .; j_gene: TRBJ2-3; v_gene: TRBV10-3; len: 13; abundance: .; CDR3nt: TGTGCCACCAGAGGTGGTCATAGCGAGCGGCAGTATTTT; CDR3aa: CATRGGHSERQYF
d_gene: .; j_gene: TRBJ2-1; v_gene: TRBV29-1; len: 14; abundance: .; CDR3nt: TGCAGCTTTGCCGTAGCTGGCGGTCACAATGAGCAGTTCTTC; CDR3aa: CSFAVAGGHNEQFF
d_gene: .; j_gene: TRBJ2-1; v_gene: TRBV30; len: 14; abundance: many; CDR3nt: TGTGCCTGGAGTAAGGGCGCCCTCTACAATGAGCAGTTCTTC; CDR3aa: CAWSKGALYNEQFF
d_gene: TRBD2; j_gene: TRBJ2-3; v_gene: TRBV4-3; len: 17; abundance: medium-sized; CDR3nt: TGCGCCAGCAGCCAAGATGCGCTAGCGGGAGCCGCAGATACGCAGTATTTT; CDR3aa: CASSQDALAGAADTQYF
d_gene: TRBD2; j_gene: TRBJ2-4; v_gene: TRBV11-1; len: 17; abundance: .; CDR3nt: TGTGCTAACAGCTTTCTCGGGACTAGCGGGATCAAAAACATTCAGTACTTC; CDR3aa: CANSFLGTSGIKNIQYF
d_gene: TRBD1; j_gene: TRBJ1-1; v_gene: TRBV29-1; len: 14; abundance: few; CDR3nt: TGTAGCGTTGAACTCAGGGGGCGGAACACTGAAGCTTTATTT; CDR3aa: CSVELRGRNTEALF
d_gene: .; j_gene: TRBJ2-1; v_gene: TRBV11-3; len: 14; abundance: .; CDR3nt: TGTGCCAGGAGCTTAGGCGTCACGATCAATGAGCAGTTCTTC; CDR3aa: CARSLGVTINEQFF
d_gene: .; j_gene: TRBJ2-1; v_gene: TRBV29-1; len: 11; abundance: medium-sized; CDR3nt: TGCAGCGTTGAAGTATACAATGAGCAGTTCTTC; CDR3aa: CSVEVYNEQFF
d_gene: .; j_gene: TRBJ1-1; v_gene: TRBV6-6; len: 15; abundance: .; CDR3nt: TGCGCCAGCAGTATTTCGTCGGCGCGGGACACTGAAGCTTTCTTT; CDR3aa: CASSISSARDTEAFF
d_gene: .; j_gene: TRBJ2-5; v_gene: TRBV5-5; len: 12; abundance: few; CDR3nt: TGTGCCAACAGTTTGGGTACAGAGACCCAGTACTTC; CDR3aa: CANSLGTETQYF
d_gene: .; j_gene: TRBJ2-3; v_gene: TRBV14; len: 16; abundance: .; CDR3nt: TGTGCCAGCACCCAACGACGGGGGAGAGGGACAAATACGCAGTATTTT; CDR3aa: CASTQRRGRGTNTQYF
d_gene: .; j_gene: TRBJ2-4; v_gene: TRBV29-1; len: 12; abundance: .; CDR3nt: TGCAGTGCAATTCACGGGCGCGGCATTCAGTACTTC; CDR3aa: CSAIHGRGIQYF
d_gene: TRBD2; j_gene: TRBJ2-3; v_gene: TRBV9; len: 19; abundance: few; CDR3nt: TGTGCCAGCAGCACCCGGACTAGCGGGAGATCGGGTGGCACAGATACGCAGTATTTT; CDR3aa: CASSTRTSGRSGGTDTQYF
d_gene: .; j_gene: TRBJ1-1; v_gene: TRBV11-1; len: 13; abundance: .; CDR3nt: TGTGCCGGCAGCTTATCTCCAGGGGCTGAAGCTTTCTTT; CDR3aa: CAGSLSPGAEAFF
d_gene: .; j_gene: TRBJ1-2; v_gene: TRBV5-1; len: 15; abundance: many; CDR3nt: TGCGCCAGCAGCTACGACGGGGGAACGGGCTATGGCTACACCTTC; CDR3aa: CASSYDGGTGYGYTF
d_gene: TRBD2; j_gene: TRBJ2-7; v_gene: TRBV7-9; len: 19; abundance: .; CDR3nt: TGTACCAGCAGCTTAATCTCGAGTAGCGGGAGGCCCAGCTCCTACGAGCGGTACTTC; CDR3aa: CTSSLISSSGRPSSYERYF
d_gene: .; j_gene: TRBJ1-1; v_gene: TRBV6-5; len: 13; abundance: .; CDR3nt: TGTGCCAGTAGTTACTCGGGGAACAATGAAGCTTCCTTT; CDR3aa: CASSYSGNNEASF
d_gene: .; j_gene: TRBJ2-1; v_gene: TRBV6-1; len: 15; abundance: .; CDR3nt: TGTGCCAGCAGTGAAAAAGCGAGAGGATACAATGAGCAATTCTTC; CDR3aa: CASSEKARGYNEQFF
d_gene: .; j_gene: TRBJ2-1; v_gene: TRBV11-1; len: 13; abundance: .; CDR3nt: TGTGTCAGCAGCCTTTCTGAAATCTGTGAGCAGTTCTTC; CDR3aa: CVSSLSEICEQFF
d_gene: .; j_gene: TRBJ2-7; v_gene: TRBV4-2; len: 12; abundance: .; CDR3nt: TGTGCCAGCAACCAAGAGGCCCACGAGTTGTACTTC; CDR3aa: CASNQEAHELYF
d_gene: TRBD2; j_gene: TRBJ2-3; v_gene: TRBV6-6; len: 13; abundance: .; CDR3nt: TGTACCAGCAGCGATAGCGGGAGTGATACGCAGTATTTT; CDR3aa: CTSSDSGSDTQYF
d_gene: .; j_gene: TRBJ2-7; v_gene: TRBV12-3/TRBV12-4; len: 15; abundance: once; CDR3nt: TGTGACAGTAGCCTGGGGACAACGTACAGCCACGAGCAGTACTTC; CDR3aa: CDSSLGTTYSHEQYF
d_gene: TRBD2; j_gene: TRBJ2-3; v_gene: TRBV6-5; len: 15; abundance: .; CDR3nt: TGTGCAAGCAACCGAGGACTAGCGGGAACCGATACGCAGTATTTT; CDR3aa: CASNRGLAGTDTQYF
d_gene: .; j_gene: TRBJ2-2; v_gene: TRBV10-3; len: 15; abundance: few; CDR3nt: TGTGCCATCAGTGGGGACTCCCCGAAGACCGGGGAGCTGTTTTTT; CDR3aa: CAISGDSPKTGELFF
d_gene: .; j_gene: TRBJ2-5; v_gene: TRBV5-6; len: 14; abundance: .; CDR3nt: TGTGCCAGCAGCTTGGAGGCTATCCGAGAGGCCCAGTACTTC; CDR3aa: CASSLEAIREAQYF
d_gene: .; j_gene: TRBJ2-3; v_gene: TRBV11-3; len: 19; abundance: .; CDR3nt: TGTGCCAGCATCTCTGGGGGAAGCTCTGTTGGAGCCCGCACAGATACACATTATTTT; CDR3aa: CASISGGSSVGARTDTHYF
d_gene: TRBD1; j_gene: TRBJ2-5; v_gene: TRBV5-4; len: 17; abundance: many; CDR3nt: TGTGCCAGCAGCTTGGGCCCGGGACAGGGCGGGACCGAGACCCAGTACTTC; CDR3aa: CASSLGPGQGGTETQYF
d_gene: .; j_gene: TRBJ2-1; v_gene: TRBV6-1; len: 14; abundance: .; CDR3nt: TGTGCCAGCAGTGTACAGAGGAATTGGGGAGAGCAGTTCTTC; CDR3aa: CASSVQRNWGEQFF
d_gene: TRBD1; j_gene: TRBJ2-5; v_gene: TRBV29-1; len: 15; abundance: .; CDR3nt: TGCAGAGTTGAGCCCGACAGGGGGCGTCAAGAGGCCCAGTACTTC; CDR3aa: CRVEPDRGRQEAQYF
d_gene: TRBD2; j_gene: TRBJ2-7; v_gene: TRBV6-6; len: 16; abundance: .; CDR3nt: TGTGCCAGTAGTCATCGAATGGGAGGGTCTACCTACGAGCAGTACTTC; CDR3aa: CASSHRMGGSTYEQYF
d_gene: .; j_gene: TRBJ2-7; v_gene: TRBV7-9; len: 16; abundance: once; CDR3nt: TGCGCCAGCACCTTAGCAACAGGTCGGGACTCCTACGAGCAGTACTTC; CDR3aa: CASTLATGRDSYEQYF
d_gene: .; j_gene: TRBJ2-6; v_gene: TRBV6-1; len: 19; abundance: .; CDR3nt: TGTGCCCGCGGGGCCTTTCAGGGCAGGGGCCGCCCTGGGGCCAACGTCCTGACTTTC; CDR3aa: CARGAFQGRGRPGANVLTF
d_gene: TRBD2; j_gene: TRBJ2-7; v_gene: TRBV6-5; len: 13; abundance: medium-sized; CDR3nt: TGTGCCAGCATCGGACTAGTTGGGGGCGAGCAGTACTTC; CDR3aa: CASIGLVGGEQYF
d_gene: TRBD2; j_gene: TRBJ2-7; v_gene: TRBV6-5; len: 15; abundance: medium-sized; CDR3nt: TGTGCCAGCAGGACGAAGACTAGCGGGGAAGGGGAGCAGTACTTC; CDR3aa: CASRTKTSGEGEQYF
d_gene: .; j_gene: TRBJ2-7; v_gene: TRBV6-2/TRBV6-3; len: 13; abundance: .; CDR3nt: TGTACCAGCGGTTTGGACGCTACCTACGAGCAGTACTTC; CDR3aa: CTSGLDATYEQYF
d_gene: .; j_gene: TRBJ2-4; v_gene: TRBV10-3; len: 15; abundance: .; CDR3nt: TGTGCCATCAGTGACGCCCGGAAAGCCAAAAACATTCAGTACTTC; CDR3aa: CAISDARKAKNIQYF
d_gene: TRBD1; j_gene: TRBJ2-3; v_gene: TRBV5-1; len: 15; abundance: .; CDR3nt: TGCGCCAGCAGCGGGACAGGGGAGGACACAGATACGCAGTATTTC; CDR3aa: CASSGTGEDTDTQYF